The 25 T cell receptor beta chains listed next were all sequenced from one sample in a study of T cell responses to AZD1222 COVID-19 vaccine (dated by TCRdb to the early 2020s). Libraries were made using the immunoSEQ multiplex PCR assay. TCRdb provides this immuneACCESS table in a form limited to in-frame rearrangements. Some clones are lacking; in checked studies, under half of them reflect an unresolved V gene, and why the rest are absent is not known. The sample table contains under 150,000 clones; only one count was recorded for less than 95% of them. Of the sample, more than 3% is held by the ten largest clones. Taken with the paper, the label for time point translates to: baseline before first vaccination. The starting material was peripheral blood, obtained on day 0 of AZD1222 vaccination. The receptors here all came from an adult in good health.

The rearrangement uses TRBV3-1 (or the pseudogene TRBV3-2) and TRBJ1-5; D remains unclear. From germline, CDR1 is LGHDT and CDR2 YNNKEL (reference sequence). The V and J ends lost 0 bases and 4 bases respectively, with 10 bases between them. The CDR3 is 15 residues long. The CDR3 reads CASSQDSLRNQPQHF. DNA of the CDR3: TGTGCCAGCAGCCAAGATTCGCTGCGGAATCAGCCCCAGCATTTT.

The chain uses TRBV19 and TRBJ1-1; perhaps TRBD1 as D (6 bases). The CDR3 runs to 18 residues. Trimming removed 3 bases from V and 0 bases from J, with 20 bases in between. Germline V gene sequence: CDR1 LNHDA, CDR2 SQIVND (reference sequence). The CDR3 protein is CASSIPRFGQTVNTEAFF. The DNA for the CDR3 is TGTGCCAGTAGTATCCCCCGCTTCGGACAGACAGTGAACACTGAAGCTTTCTTT.

The V and J genes are TRBV5-6 and TRBJ2-1; D possibly corresponds to TRBD2 (6 bases). CDR1 and CDR2 from the germline V gene are SGHDT and YYEEEE. This CDR3 spans 13 amino acids. V was pared by 3 bases and J by 13 bases, with 17 bases between. The CDR3: CASSSPSAGPQFF. CDR3 coding DNA: TGTGCCAGCAGCTCCCCCTCTGCGGGACCACAGTTCTTC.

The gene calls are TRBV7-9 and TRBJ1-1; 8 nucleotides align to TRBD1. V was clipped by 5 bases and J by 5 bases; unmatched bases: 7. The V gene's germline CDR1 is SEHNR and CDR2 FQNEAQ (reference sequence). The CDR3 is 14 residues long. The CDR3 DNA follows: TGTGCCAGCAGCCGCCGGACAGGGAGGACTGAAGCTTTCTTT. As protein: CASSRRTGRTEAFF.

The chain couples TRBV19 to TRBJ1-1; D is undetermined. Trimming pared 4 bases from V and 1 base from J, leaving 10 bases between. CDR3 length equals 14 residues. The germline V gene has CDR1 LNHDA and CDR2 SQIVND (reference sequence). The CDR3 is CASSTREANTEAFF. The CDR3, as DNA: TGTGCCAGTAGTACACGGGAGGCGAACACTGAAGCTTTCTTT.

V is TRBV20-1 and J is TRBJ1-1, with D possibly being TRBD1 (6 bases). The CDR3 runs 11 residues. Trimming stripped 6 bases from V and 7 bases from J, with 12 bases between. CDR1 and CDR2 (germline): DFQATT, SNEGSKA (reference sequence). The CDR3 DNA sequence: TGCAGTGCGGGGGGGGCGGGTGAAGCTTTCTTT. Protein: CSAGGAGEAFF.

The V gene is TRBV27, the J gene TRBJ1-2; D call uncertain. The CDR3 has 14 amino acids. The V end was cut by 4 bases, the J end by 3 bases, with 12 bases between. Germline values: CDR1 MNHEY, CDR2 SMNVEV (reference sequence). The CDR3 coding sequence is TGTGCCAGCAGTTATGGCGTCCGGGACTATGGCTACACCTTC. Translation: CASSYGVRDYGYTF.

V is TRBV12-5 and J is TRBJ1-1; D uncertain. V lost 0 bases and J 5 bases, leaving 13 bases between the germline ends. The CDR3 is 15 residues long. Germline V gives CDR1 LGHNT, CDR2 FRNRAP. CDR3 loop: CASGLVVGSGTEAFF. The CDR3 DNA reads as TGTGCTAGTGGTTTGGTCGTTGGAAGCGGGACTGAAGCTTTCTTT.

This CDR3 reads CAISGGSNTEAFF. As DNA, the CDR3 is TGTGCCATCAGTGGGGGGTCGAACACTGAAGCTTTCTTT. The chain links TRBV10-3 to TRBJ1-1; D is possibly TRBD1 (5 bases). CDR1 and CDR2 (germline): ENHRY, SYGVKD. V shed 4 bases and J shed 1 base, with 7 bases lying between them. The CDR3 totals 13 residues.

This clone appeared a single time. The genes are TRBV21-1 and TRBJ2-1; the DNA was not compared with TRBD2, the D call given in the table. TRBV21-1 is tagged as a pseudogene. The CDR3 contains 20 residues. The CDR3 nucleotides are TGTGCCAGCAGCCCCGAAGATACTAGCGGGAGCTCCAACGACTACAATGAGCAGTTCTTC. Translated: CASSPEDTSGSSNDYNEQFF.

The V call is TRBV19, the J call TRBJ1-2, with unresolved D. Germline V lookup: CDR1 LNHDA, CDR2 SQIVND (reference sequence). The germline V and J ends were trimmed by 4 bases and 0 bases, with 15 bases remaining between them. The CDR3 length is 16 residues. The chain's CDR3 is CASSSLGNSANYGYTF. CDR3 in DNA: TGTGCCAGTAGTAGCCTGGGGAATTCAGCTAACTATGGCTACACCTTC. The full variable domain, in which reference TRBV19 and TRBJ1-2 provide the parts outside the CDR3, is DGGITQSPKYLFRKEGQNVTLSCEQNLNHDAMYWYRQDPGQGLRLIYYSQIVNDFQKGDIAEGYSVSREKKESFPLTVTSAQKNPTAFYLCASSSLGNSANYGYTFGSGTRLTVV.

This clone was seen a single time. V usage is TRBV11-2 and J usage is TRBJ2-5; weak D call: TRBD1 (6 bases). CDR1 and CDR2 from the germline V gene are SGHAT and FQNNGV. Trimming shortened V by 7 bases and J by 1 base, and 13 bases separated the two germline ends. This CDR3 comprises 14 residues. CDR3 sequence (DNA): TGTGCCAGCACAGGGGCCGAGGCCCAAGAGACCCAGTACTTC. It codes for CASTGAEAQETQYF. Supplemented by reference TRBV11-2 and TRBJ2-5, the full variable domain reads EAGVAQSPRYKIIEKRQSVAFWCNPISGHATLYWYQQILGQGPKLLIQFQNNGVVDDSQLPKDRFSAERLKGVDSTLKIQPAKLEDSAVYLCASTGAEAQETQYFGPGTRLLVL.

V usage is TRBV5-4 and J usage is TRBJ1-3; no firm D call. Trimming removed 2 bases from V and 0 bases from J, with 9 bases in between. CDR1 and CDR2 from the germline V gene are SGHNT and YYREEE (reference sequence). CDR3 length equals 15 residues. Here the CDR3 reads CASSFERSSGNTIYF. CDR3 coding DNA: TGTGCCAGCAGCTTTGAAAGGAGCTCTGGAAACACCATATATTTT.

This clone was detected only once. This chain links TRBV7-3 with TRBJ2-3; no reliable D call. This CDR3 has 15 residues. Germline V lookup: CDR1 SGHTA, CDR2 FQGTGA. Trimming cost V 5 bases and J 2 bases, with 14 bases left between them. The CDR3 coding sequence is TGTGCCAGCAGCCGTTCGGGTGGGGTCACAGATACGCAGTATTTT. Residues: CASSRSGGVTDTQYF.

This clone has a handful of counts. This chain uses TRBV30 with TRBJ2-7; weak D call: TRBD1 (5 bases). V lost 1 base and J lost 6, with 16 bases in between. The length of the CDR3 is 14 residues. In germline, CDR1 is GTSNPN, CDR2 SVGIG (reference sequence). CDR3 sequence (DNA): TGTGCCTGGAGTGACGAGGCAACAAGGGGCGAGCAGTACTTC. Protein: CAWSDEATRGEQYF.

V usage is TRBV7-2 and J usage is TRBJ1-2; D not resolved. This CDR3 is 14 amino acids long. Germline CDR1 reads SGHTA; CDR2 reads FQGNSA. Trimming took off 5 bases at V and 0 bases at J, with 10 bases between the two ends. The CDR3 nucleotides read TGTGCCAGCAGCCCACAAACAGCTAACTATGGCTACACCTTC. Encoded protein: CASSPQTANYGYTF.

V gene TRBV9 combines with J gene TRBJ2-3, with D possibly matching TRBD2 (5 bases). This CDR3 comprises 14 residues. The V gene lost 7 bases and the J gene lost 1 base, with 13 bases spanning the gap. The germline V gene has CDR1 SGDLS and CDR2 YYNGEE. CDR3 coding DNA: TGTGCCAGCGGACCTCTTAGCGGCACAGATACGCAGTATTTT. Translating gives CASGPLSGTDTQYF. Supplemented by reference TRBV9 and TRBJ2-3, the full variable domain reads DSGVTQTPKHLITATGQRVTLRCSPRSGDLSVYWYQQSLDQGLQFLIQYYNGEERAKGNILERFSAQQFPDLHSELNLSSLELGDSALYFCASGPLSGTDTQYFGPGTRLTVL.

The chain uses TRBV20-1 and TRBJ1-2; 9 bases line up with TRBD1. The CDR3 extends over 17 amino acids. V gave up 3 bases and J gave up 2 bases; unmatched junction bases: 13. CDR1 and CDR2 (germline): DFQATT, SNEGSKA (reference sequence). The CDR3 loop is CSASRRRTGEGNYGYTF. CDR3 coding DNA: TGCAGTGCTAGTCGGCGTCGGACAGGGGAGGGCAACTATGGCTACACCTTC.

V is TRBV14 and J is TRBJ1-4, with D unclear. The V gene's germline CDR1 is SGHDN and CDR2 FVKESK. The CDR3 covers 13 residues. The V end lost 4 bases, the J end lost 10 bases, and 13 bases lay between the germline ends. CDR3 bases: TGTGCCAGCAGCCGCGGGGTTCTTGGAAAACTGTTTTTT. Protein product: CASSRGVLGKLFF.

The J gene is TRBJ2-5, the V gene TRBV7-2; no definite D call. V was shortened by 1 base and J by 4 bases, with 4 bases between the two germline ends. The CDR3 length is 12 residues. Germline assignment: CDR1 SGHTA and CDR2 FQGNSA. The CDR3 protein is CASSLVRETQYF. The CDR3 nucleotides are TGTGCCAGCAGCTTAGTTAGAGAGACCCAGTACTTC. The variable domain in full, with the rest retrieved from reference TRBV7-2 and TRBJ2-5, is GAGVSQSPSNKVTEKGKDVELRCDPISGHTALYWYRQSLGQGLEFLIYFQGNSAPDKSGLPSDRFSAERTGGSVSTLTIQRTQQEDSAVYLCASSLVRETQYFGPGTRLLVL.

The chain is built from TRBV13 and TRBJ2-7; TRBD2 agrees at 16 bases. The CDR3 is 17 residues long. J was trimmed by 5 bases and V by 9 bases; bases with no gene match: 13. Germline CDR1 and CDR2: PRHDT and FYEKMQ (reference sequence). The CDR3 region has the DNA TGTGCCAGTCGACTGGGACTAGCGGGAGGGCCTCTGAACGAGCAGTACTTC. This translates into CASRLGLAGGPLNEQYF. The full variable domain, with the rest looked up from reference TRBV13 and TRBJ2-7, is AAGVIQSPRHLIKEKRETATLKCYPIPRHDTVYWYQQGPGQDPQFLISFYEKMQSDKGSIPDRFSAQQFSDYHSELNMSSLELGDSALYFCASRLGLAGGPLNEQYFGPGTRLTVT.

The chain uses TRBV27 and TRBJ1-2; TRBD1 might be the D (6 bases). There are 13 residues in the CDR3. Germline loops: CDR1 MNHEY, CDR2 SMNVEV (reference sequence). Trimming pared 5 bases from V and 6 bases from J, leaving 13 bases between. The CDR3 coding sequence is TGTGCCAGCAGTCCTACTCCAGGGGATGGCTACACCTTC. Its translation: CASSPTPGDGYTF.

This CDR3 reads CASSQLRLNYGYTF. In DNA, the CDR3 is TGTGCCAGCAGCCAGCTCAGACTTAACTATGGCTACACCTTC. The rearrangement joins TRBV3-1 (or the pseudogene TRBV3-2) to TRBJ1-2; D is unresolved. Looked up from germline, CDR1 is LGHDT and CDR2 is YNNKEL (reference sequence). V shed 3 bases and J shed 1 base, with 9 bases lying between them. This CDR3 region has 14 residues.

The V call is TRBV18, the J call TRBJ2-5; either TRBD1 or TRBD2 may supply D (5 bases each). V lost 3 bases to trimming and J lost 5 bases, with 13 bases between them. The CDR3 totals 14 residues. Per germline, CDR1 KGHSH and CDR2 LQKENI. The CDR3 here is CASSPGTWRETQYF. The CDR3 DNA follows: TGTGCCAGCTCACCTGGGACGTGGAGGGAGACCCAGTACTTC.

The J gene is TRBJ1-4, the V gene TRBV16; 8 bases align to TRBD1. Germline V gene sequence: CDR1 KGHSY, CDR2 FQNENV. After removal of 0 bases from V and 0 bases from J, the junction contained 15 bases not matched to a gene. The CDR3 is 21 amino acids. CDR3 in amino acids: CASSQSMDQGAPATTNEKLFF. CDR3 DNA: TGTGCCAGCAGCCAATCGATGGATCAGGGGGCCCCCGCGACAACTAATGAAAAACTGTTTTTT.